This T cell receptor beta chain was captured by sequencing in a study of blood T cell repertoires in COVID-19 (dated by TCRdb to between 2020 and 2021). Describing the broader study: Samples covering the acute and convalescent phases of COVID-19 were provided by collaborators in the United States, Italy and Spain. Where HLA class I and class II types were available, the types were taken from metadata supplied by the sample provider, not from assay-based typing. Nearly every sample came with metadata listing a de-identified subject ID, COVID-19 status, age in years and sex. The repertoires were released in a freely available public database intended as a resource for research on the immune response to SARS-CoV-2. Deeply sampled blood TCRbeta repertoires from subjects exposed to, actively infected with, or recovered from COVID-19 were included in the dataset. Samples were obtained from the ongoing ImmuneRACE study (first 160 participants) and from some 1,300 subjects provided by 6 global collaborators. The material from the prospective study consisted of cDNA or gDNA derived from T cells, B-cell-depleted T cells, or PBMCs.

Reading the germline V gene gives CDR1 SGHRS and CDR2 YFSETQ. Reading from cysteine to phenylalanine, the CDR3 counts 17 amino acids. Of the read, only the CDR3 DNA is kept; its 51 bases are in frame from base 1. The trim is 0 bases for V and 4 bases for J, with a gap of 19 bases between the germline ends. Overall study outcomes, separate from this receptor: The amount of clinical and demographic metadata varied by source and participant and was provided uncurated.

To note about this clone: Its antigen remains unidentified. Base qualities are missing; no much larger clone stands one base away.

Whole blood was collected in K2EDTA tubes by collaborating institutions according to the institutions' own protocols. For TCRbeta analysis, collaborator samples were shipped as frozen whole blood, as isolated PBMCs, or as DNA extracted from either sample type. The immunoSEQ Assay, a bias-controlled multiplex PCR, was used to amplify TCRbeta CDR3 regions from genomic DNA. The paper's processing steps were these. The number of nucleated cells in each sample was estimated by amplification of reference gene primers within the assay. To quantify the absolute abundance of each unique TCRbeta CDR3 rearrangement, sequence reads were collapsed and filtered. For each sample, productive Simpson clonality was calculated by taking the square root of Simpson's diversity index across productive rearrangements. The clones in this table, taken by TCRdb from immuneACCESS, are in-frame only. Not every clone is retained; where verified, under half of the shortfall comes from an unresolved V gene, and the cause of the rest is unknown. That table furnishes V, J and clone size, whereas the DNA furnished D and trimming. This sample comprises more than 85,000 clones, 75% to 95% of them detected only once. The biggest ten clones account for 4.2% of the sample.

The sequencing sample was made of peripheral blood. Recombination joined TRBV5-1 with TRBJ2-5; TRBD1 is a weak D gene call, 6 bases matching. The clonotype originates from a man between 18 and 29 years old with acute or convalescent COVID-19. The nucleotide sequence reads TGCGCCAGCAGCTTGGAGGGGGACATTCCCTCAGGAGAGACCCAGTACTTC. Protein translation: CASSLEGDIPSGETQYF.